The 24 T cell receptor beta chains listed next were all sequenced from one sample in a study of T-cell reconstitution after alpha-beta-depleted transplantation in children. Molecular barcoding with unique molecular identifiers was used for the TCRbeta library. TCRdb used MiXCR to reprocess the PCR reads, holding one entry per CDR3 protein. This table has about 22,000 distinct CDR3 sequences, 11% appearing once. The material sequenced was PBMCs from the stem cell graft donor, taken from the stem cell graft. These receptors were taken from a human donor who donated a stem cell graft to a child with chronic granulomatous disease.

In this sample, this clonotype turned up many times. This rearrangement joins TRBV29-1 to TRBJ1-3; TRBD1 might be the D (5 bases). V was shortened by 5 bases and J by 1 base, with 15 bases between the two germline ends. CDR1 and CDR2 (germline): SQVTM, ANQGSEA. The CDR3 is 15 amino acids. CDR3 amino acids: CSVRATGISGNTIYF. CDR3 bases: TGCAGCGTTAGAGCAACAGGAATATCTGGAAACACCATATATTTT.

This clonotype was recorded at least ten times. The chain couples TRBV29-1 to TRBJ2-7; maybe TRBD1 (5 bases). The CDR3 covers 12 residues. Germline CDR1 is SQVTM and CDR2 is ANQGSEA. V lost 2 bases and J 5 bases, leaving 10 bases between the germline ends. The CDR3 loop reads CSVEQGTDEQYF. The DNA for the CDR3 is TGCAGCGTTGAACAGGGAACTGACGAGCAGTACTTC.

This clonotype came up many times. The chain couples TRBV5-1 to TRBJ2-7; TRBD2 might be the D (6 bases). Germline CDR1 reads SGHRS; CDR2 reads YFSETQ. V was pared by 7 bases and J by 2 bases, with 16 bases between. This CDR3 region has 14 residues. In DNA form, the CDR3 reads TGCGCCAGCGGGCGAGAGGGAGGCCCCTACGAGCAGTACTTC. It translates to CASGREGGPYEQYF.

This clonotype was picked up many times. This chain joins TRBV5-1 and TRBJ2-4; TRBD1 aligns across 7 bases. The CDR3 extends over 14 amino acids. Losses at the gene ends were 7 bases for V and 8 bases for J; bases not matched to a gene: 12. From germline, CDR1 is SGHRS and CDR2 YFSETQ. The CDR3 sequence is CASGRDRGADIQYF. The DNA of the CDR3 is TGCGCCAGCGGCCGGGACAGAGGGGCGGACATTCAGTACTTC.

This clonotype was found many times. CDR3 in amino acids: CASSARLEATDTQYF. The CDR3 DNA reads as TGTGCCAGCAGCGCAAGACTAGAAGCCACAGATACGCAGTATTTT. The rearrangement links TRBV7-9 to TRBJ2-3; D is possibly TRBD2 (6 bases). This CDR3 spans 15 amino acids. The V gene's germline CDR1 is SEHNR and CDR2 FQNEAQ (reference sequence). Trimming took off 5 bases at V and 2 bases at J, with 14 bases between the two ends. Filled out from reference TRBV7-9 and TRBJ2-3, the complete variable domain reads DTGVSQNPRHKITKRGQNVTFRCDPISEHNRLYWYRQTLGQGPEFLTYFQNEAQLEKSRLLSDRFSAERPKGSFSTLEIQRTEQGDSAMYLCASSARLEATDTQYFGPGTRLTVL.

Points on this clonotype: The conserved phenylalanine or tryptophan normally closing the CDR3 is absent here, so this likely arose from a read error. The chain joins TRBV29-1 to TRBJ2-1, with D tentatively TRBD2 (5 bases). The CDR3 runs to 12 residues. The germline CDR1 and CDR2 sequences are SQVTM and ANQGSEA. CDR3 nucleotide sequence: TGCAGTGCGCGAGGGCCAAGGAATGAGCAGTTCTTG. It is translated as CSARGPRNEQFL.

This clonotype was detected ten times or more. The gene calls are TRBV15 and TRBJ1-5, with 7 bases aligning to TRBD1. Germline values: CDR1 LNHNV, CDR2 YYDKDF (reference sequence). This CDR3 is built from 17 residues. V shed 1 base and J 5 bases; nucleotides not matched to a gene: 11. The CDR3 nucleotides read TGTGCCACCAGCAGAGTGGCAGGGGGTGGAATCTATCAGCCCCAGCATTTT. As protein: CATSRVAGGGIYQPQHF.

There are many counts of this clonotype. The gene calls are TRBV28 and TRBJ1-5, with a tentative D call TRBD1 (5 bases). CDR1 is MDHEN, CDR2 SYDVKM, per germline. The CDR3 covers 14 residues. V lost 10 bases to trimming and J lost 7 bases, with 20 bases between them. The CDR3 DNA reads TGTGCCACTTCTGGAGGGGCTTTGGGGCAGCCCCAGCATTTT. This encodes CATSGGALGQPQHF.

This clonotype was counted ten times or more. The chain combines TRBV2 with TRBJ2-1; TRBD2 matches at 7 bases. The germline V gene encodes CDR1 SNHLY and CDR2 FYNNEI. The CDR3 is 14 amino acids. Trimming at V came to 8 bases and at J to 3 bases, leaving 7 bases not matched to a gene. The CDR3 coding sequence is TGTGCCAGCCTAACTAGCGACCTCTACAATGAGCAGTTCTTC. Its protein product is CASLTSDLYNEQFF.

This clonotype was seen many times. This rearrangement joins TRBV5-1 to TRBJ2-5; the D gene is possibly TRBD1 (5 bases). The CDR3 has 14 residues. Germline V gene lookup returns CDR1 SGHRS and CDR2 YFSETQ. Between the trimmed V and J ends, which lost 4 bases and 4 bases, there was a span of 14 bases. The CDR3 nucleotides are TGCGCCAGCAGCCATGACAGCTACCTAGAGACCCAGTACTTC. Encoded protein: CASSHDSYLETQYF.

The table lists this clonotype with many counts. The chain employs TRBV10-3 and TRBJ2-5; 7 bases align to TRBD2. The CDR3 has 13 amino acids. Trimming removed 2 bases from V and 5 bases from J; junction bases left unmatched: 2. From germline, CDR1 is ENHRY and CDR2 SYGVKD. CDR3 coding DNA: TGTGCCATCAGTGAGGTCGGGGGGGAGACCCAGTACTTC. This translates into CAISEVGGETQYF.

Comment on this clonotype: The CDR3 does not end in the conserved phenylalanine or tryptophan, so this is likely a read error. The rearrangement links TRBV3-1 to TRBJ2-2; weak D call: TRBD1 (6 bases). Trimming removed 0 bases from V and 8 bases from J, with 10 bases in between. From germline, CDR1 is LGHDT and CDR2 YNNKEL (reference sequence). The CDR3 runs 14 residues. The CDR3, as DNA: TGTGCCAGCAGCCAAGAGGGGGCGAAGGGGGAGCTGTTTTTG. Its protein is CASSQEGAKGELFL.

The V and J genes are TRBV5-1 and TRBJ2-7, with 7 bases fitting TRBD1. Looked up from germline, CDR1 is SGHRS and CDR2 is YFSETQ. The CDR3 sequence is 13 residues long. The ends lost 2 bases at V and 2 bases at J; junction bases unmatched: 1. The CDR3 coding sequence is TGCGCCAGCAGCTTACAGGGGACCTACGAGCAGTACTTC. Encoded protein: CASSLQGTYEQYF.

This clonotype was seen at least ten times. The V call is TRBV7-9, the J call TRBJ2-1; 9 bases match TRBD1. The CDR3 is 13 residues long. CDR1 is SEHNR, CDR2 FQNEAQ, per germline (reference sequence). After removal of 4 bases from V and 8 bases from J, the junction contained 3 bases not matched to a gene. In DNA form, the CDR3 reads TGTGCCAGCAGCTGGACAGGGGAACATGAGCAGTTCTTC. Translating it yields CASSWTGEHEQFF.

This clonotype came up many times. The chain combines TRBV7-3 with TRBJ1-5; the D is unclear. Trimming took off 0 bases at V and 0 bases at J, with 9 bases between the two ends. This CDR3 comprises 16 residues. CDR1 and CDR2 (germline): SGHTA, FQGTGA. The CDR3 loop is CASSLTGSDSNQPQHF. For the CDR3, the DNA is TGTGCCAGCAGCTTAACCGGTAGTGATAGCAATCAGCCCCAGCATTTT.

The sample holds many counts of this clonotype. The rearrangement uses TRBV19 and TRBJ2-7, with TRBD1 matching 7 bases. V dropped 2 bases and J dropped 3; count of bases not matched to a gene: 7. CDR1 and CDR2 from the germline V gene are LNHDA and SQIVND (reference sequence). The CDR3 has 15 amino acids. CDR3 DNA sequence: TGTGCCAGTAGTATACGACAGGGCGACGGCTACGAGCAGTACTTC. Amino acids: CASSIRQGDGYEQYF. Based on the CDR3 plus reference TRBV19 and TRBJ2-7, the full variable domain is DGGITQSPKYLFRKEGQNVTLSCEQNLNHDAMYWYRQDPGQGLRLIYYSQIVNDFQKGDIAEGYSVSREKKESFPLTVTSAQKNPTAFYLCASSIRQGDGYEQYFGPGTRLTVT.

The CDR3 reads CASTNSRDSPAYGYTF. DNA for the CDR3: TGTGCCAGCACCAACTCCCGGGACAGCCCGGCCTATGGCTACACCTTC. This chain uses TRBV12-3 or TRBV12-4 with TRBJ1-2, with 7 positions matching TRBD1. This CDR3 spans 16 amino acids. Germline trimming cut 7 bases from V and 4 bases from J; bases unmatched to any gene: 15.

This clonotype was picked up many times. CDR3 DNA sequence: TGTGCCAGCAGCGTGGACAGGGAGGATACGCAGTATTTT. It specifies CASSVDREDTQYF. The chain uses TRBV7-9 and TRBJ2-3; 8 positions agree with TRBD1. CDR1 and CDR2 (germline): SEHNR, FQNEAQ (reference sequence). The CDR3 consists of 13 residues. J gave up 6 bases and V 5 bases, and 4 bases lay outside the gene matches.

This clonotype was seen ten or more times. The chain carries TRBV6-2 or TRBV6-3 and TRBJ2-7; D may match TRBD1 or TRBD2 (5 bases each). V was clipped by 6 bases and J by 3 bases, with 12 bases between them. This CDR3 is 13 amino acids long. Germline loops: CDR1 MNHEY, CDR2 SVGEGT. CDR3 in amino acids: CASRGTGLYEQYF. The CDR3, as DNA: TGTGCCAGCAGGGGAACAGGACTCTACGAGCAGTACTTC.

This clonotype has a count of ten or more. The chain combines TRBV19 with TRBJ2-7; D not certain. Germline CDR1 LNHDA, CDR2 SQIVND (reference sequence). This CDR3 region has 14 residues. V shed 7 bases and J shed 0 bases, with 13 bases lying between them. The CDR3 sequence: CASKITRNSYEQYF. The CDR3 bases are TGTGCCAGTAAGATTACCCGAAACTCCTACGAGCAGTACTTC.

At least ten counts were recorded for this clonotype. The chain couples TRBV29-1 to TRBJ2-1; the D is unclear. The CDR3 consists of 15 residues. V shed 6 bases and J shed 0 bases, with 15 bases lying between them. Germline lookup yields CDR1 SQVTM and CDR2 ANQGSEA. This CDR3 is CSVRTRSSSYNEQFF. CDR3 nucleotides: TGCAGCGTCCGGACCAGGTCGAGCTCCTACAATGAGCAGTTCTTC.

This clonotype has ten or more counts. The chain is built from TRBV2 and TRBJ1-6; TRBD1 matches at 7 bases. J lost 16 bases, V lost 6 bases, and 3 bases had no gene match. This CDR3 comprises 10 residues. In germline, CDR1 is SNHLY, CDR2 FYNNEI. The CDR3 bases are TGTGCCAGCAGAGGACAGGAGCTCCACTTT. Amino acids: CASRGQELHF.

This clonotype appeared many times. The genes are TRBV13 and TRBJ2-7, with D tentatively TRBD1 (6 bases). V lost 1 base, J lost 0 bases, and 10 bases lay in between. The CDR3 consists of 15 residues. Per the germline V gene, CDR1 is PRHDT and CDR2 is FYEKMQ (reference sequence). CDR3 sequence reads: CASSLERDNSYEQYF. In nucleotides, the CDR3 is TGTGCCAGCAGCTTAGAGAGGGACAACTCCTACGAGCAGTACTTC.

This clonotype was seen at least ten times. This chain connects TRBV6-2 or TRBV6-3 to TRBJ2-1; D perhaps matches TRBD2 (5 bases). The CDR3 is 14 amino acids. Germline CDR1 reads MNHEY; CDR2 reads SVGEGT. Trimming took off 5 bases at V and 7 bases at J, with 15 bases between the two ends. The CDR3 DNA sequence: TGTGCCAGCAGTACCGATGCGGGTTGGAATGAGCAGTTCTTC. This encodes CASSTDAGWNEQFF.